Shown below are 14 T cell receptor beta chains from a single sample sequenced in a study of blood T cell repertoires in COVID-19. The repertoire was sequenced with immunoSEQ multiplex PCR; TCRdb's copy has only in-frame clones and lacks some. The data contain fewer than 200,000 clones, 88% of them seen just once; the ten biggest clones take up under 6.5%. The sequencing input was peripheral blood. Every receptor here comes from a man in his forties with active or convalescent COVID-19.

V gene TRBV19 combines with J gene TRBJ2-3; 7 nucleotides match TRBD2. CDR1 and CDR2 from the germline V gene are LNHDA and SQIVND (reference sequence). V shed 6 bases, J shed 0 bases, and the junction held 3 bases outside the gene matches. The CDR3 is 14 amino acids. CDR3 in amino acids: CASRAGVSTDTQYF. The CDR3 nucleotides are TGTGCCAGTAGGGCGGGGGTTAGCACAGATACGCAGTATTTT.

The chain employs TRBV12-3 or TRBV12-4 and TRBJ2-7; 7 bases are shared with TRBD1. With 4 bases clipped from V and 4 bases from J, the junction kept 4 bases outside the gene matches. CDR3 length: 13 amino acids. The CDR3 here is CASSSTGYYEQYF. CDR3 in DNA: TGTGCCAGCAGTTCGACAGGGTATTACGAGCAGTACTTC.

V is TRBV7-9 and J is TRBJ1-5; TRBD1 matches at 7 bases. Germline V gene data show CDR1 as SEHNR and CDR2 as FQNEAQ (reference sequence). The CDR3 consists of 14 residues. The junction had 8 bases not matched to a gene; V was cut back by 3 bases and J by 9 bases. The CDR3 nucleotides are TGTGCCAGCAGCTTGTCAGGGGGAGGATCGCCCCAGCATTTT. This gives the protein CASSLSGGGSPQHF.

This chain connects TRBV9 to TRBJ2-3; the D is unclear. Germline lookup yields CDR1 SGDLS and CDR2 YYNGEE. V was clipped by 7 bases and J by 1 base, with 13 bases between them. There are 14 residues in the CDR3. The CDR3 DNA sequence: TGTGCCAGCTCCGGTCGGGTTGGCACAGATACGCAGTATTTT. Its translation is CASSGRVGTDTQYF.

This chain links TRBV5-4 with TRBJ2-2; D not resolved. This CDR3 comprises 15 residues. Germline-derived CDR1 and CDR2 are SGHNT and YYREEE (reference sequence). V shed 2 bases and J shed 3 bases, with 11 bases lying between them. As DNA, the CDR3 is TGTGCCAGCAGCTTTTGGCAGGTCGACACCGGGGAGCTGTTTTTT. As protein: CASSFWQVDTGELFF.

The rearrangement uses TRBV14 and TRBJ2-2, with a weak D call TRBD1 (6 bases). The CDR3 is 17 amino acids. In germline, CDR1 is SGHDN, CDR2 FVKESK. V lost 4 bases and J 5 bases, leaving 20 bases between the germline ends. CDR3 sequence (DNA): TGTGCCAGCAGCCGAAGAATGACAGGTCCCTTGACCGGGGAGCTGTTTTTT. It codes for CASSRRMTGPLTGELFF. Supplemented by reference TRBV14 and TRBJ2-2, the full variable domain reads EAGVTQFPSHSVIEKGQTVTLRCDPISGHDNLYWYRRVMGKEIKFLLHFVKESKQDESGMPNNRFLAERTGGTYSTLKVQPAELEDSGVYFCASSRRMTGPLTGELFFGEGSRLTVL.

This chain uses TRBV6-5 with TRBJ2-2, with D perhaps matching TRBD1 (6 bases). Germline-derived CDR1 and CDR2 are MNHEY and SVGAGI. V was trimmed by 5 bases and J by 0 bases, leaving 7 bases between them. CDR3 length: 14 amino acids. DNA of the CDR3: TGTGCCAGCAGTCGGACAGCGAACACCGGGGAGCTGTTTTTT. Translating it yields CASSRTANTGELFF.

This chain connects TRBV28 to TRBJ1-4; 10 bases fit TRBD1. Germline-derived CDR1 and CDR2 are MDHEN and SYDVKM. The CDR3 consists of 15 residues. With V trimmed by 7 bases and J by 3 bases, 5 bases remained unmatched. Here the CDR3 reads CASKTGGVANEKLFF. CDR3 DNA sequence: TGTGCCAGCAAGACAGGGGGCGTAGCTAATGAAAAACTGTTTTTT.

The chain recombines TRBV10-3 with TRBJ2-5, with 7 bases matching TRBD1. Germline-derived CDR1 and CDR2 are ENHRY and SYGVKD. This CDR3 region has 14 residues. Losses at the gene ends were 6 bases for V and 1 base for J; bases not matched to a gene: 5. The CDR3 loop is CAISWDRSQETQYF. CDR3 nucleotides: TGTGCCATCAGCTGGGACAGAAGCCAAGAGACCCAGTACTTC.

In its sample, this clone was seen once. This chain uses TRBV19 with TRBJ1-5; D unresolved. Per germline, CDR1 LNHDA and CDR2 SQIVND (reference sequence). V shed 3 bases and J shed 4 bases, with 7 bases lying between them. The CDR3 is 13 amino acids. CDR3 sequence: CASSIGTNQPQHF. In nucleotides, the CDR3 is TGTGCCAGTAGTATTGGCACGAATCAGCCCCAGCATTTT.

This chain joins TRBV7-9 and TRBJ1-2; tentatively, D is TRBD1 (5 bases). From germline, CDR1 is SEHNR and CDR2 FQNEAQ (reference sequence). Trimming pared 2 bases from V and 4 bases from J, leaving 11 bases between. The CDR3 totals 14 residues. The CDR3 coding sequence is TGTGCCAGCAGCTTATCGGGCAGGGCCTATGGCTACACCTTC. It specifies CASSLSGRAYGYTF.

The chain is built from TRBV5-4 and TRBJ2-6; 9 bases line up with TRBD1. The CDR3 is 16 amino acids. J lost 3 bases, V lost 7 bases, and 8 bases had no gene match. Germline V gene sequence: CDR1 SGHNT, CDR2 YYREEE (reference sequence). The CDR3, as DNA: TGTGCCAGCTGGGCAACAGGGGGCTTTGGGGCCAACGTCCTGACTTTC. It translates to CASWATGGFGANVLTF.

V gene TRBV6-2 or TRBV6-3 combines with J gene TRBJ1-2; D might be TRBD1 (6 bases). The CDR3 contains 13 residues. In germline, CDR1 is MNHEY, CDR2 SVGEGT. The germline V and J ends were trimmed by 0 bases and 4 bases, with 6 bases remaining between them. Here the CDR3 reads CASSYSQGYGYTF. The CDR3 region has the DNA TGTGCCAGCAGTTACTCACAGGGCTATGGCTACACCTTC.

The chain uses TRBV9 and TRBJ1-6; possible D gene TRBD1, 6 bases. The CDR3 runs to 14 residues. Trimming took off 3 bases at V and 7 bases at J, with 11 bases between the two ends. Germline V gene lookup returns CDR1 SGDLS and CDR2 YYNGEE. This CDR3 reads CASSAGAVNSPLHF. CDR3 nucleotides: TGTGCCAGCAGCGCAGGGGCGGTCAATTCACCCCTCCACTTT.